This T cell receptor (beta chain) appears in the sequencing data of a study of OX40 agonist ivuxolimab in advanced cancers. With baseline, cycle 4 day 1, and cycle 7 day 1 as timepoints, blood was sampled. CDR3 length: 13 amino acids. The V gene lost 1 base and the J gene lost 5 bases, with 9 bases spanning the gap. CDR1 SGHTA and CDR2 FQGNSA come from the germline V gene. Sequencing was performed with immunoSEQ multiplex PCR; in TCRdb, only in-frame clones are kept and a portion is missing. Among roughly 67,000 clones listed, 84% were seen once. Study-wide results and limits: Both blood CD4+ and CD8+ T cells showed clonal growth by week 6 at 0.1 to 3.0 mg/kg.

Of note for this clone: Its antigen is as yet unknown.

Material: CD4+ or CD8+ T cells sorted from blood, obtained in a trial of the OX40 agonist ivuxolimab. V usage is TRBV7-2 and J usage is TRBJ2-7, with no clear D. The sequence derives from an adult with an advanced solid tumor such as melanoma, head and neck, liver or kidney cancer. The CDR3 is CASSLEPPDEQYF. Here the CDR3 DNA reads TGTGCCAGCAGCTTAGAACCGCCGGACGAGCAGTACTTC.